This TCR beta chain is drawn from a study of blood T cell repertoires in COVID-19. On the study more broadly: Samples representing acute and convalescent COVID-19 were sourced from the United States, Italy and Spain. The analysed material was cDNA or gDNA that came from T cells, B-cell-depleted T cells, or PBMCs.

CDR1 SEHNR and CDR2 FQNEAQ come from the germline V gene (reference sequence). V lost 2 bases, J lost 2 bases, and 3 bases lay in between. The CDR3 contains 12 residues. Original handling: Estimates of nucleated cell counts were drawn from the amplification of reference gene primers. Some clones are missing from TCRdb's copy, which holds only in-frame ones; the method was immunoSEQ multiplex PCR. V, J and clone size reflect that table, while D and trimming were determined from the DNA. The sample has 400,000 or so clones, around 90% seen once. Cohort allocation depended upon clinical history that participants reported. This clone has more than one count but fewer than ten.

The rearrangement uses TRBV7-9 and TRBJ2-5; D is unresolved. The receptor was derived from a woman aged 40 to 49 with acute COVID-19. Sequences were obtained from PBMCs or T cells enriched from blood (not recorded which). The CDR3 DNA follows: TGTGCCAGCAGCTTACCTCAAGAGACCCAGTACTTC. Protein: CASSLPQETQYF.